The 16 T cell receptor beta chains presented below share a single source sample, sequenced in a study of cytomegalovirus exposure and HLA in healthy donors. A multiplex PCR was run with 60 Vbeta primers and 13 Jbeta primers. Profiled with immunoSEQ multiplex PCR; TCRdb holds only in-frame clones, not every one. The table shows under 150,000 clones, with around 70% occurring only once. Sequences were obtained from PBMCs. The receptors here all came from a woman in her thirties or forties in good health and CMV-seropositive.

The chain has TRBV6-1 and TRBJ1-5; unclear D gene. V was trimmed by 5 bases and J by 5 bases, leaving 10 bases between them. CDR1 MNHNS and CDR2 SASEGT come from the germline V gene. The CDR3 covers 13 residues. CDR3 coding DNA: TGTGCCAGCAGTACCGACGGGGATCAGCCCCAGCATTTT. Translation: CASSTDGDQPQHF.

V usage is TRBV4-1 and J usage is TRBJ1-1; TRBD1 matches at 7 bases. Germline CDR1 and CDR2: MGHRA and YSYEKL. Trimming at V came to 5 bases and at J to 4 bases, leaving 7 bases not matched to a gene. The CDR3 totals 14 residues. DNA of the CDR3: TGCGCCAGCAGCTTTCCGACAGGGATCACTGAAGCTTTCTTT. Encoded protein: CASSFPTGITEAFF.

CDR3 DNA sequence: TGTGCCAGCCAACATCTTAATGAAAAACTGTTTTTT. Encoded protein: CASQHLNEKLFF. This chain joins TRBV25-1 and TRBJ1-4; D gene uncertain. Per the germline V gene, CDR1 is MGHDK and CDR2 is SYGVNS. V lost 8 bases and J 4 bases, leaving 8 bases between the germline ends. The CDR3 loop spans 12 amino acids. The variable domain in full, with the rest retrieved from reference TRBV25-1 and TRBJ1-4, is EADIYQTPRYLVIGTGKKITLECSQTMGHDKMYWYQQDPGMELHLIHYSYGVNSTEKGDLSSESTVSRIRTEHFPLTLESARPSHTSQYLCASQHLNEKLFFGSGTQLSVL.

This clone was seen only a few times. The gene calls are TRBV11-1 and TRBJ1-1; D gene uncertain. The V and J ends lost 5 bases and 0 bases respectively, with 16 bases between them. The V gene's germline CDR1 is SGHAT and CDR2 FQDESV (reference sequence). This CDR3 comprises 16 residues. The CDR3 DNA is TGTGCCAGCAGCCCCGGGTCCAGCTCCATGAACACTGAAGCTTTCTTT. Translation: CASSPGSSSMNTEAFF. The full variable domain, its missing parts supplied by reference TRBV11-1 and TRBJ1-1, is EAEVAQSPRYKITEKSQAVAFWCDPISGHATLYWYRQILGQGPELLVQFQDESVVDDSQLPKDRFSAERLKGVDSTLKIQPAELGDSAMYLCASSPGSSSMNTEAFFGQGTRLTVV.

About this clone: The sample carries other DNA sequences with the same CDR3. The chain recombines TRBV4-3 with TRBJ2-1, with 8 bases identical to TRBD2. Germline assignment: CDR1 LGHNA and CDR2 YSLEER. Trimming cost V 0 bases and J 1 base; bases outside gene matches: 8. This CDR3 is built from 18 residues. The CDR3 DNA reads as TGCGCCAGCAGCCAAGAACTAGCGGCGGCTGCTTCCTACAATGAGCAGTTCTTC. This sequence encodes CASSQELAAAASYNEQFF.

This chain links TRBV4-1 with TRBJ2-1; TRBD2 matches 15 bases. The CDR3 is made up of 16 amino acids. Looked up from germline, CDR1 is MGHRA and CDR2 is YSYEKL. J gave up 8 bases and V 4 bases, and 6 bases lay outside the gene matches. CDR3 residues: CASSPRTSGGVHEQFF. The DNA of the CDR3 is TGCGCCAGCAGCCCGCGGACTAGCGGGGGGGTCCATGAGCAGTTCTTC.

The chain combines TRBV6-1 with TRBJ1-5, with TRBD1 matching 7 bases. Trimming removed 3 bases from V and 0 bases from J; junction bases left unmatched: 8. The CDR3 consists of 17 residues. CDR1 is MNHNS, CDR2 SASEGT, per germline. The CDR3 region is CASSDRGQVHSNQPQHF. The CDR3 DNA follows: TGTGCCAGCAGTGATAGAGGACAGGTTCATAGCAATCAGCCCCAGCATTTT.

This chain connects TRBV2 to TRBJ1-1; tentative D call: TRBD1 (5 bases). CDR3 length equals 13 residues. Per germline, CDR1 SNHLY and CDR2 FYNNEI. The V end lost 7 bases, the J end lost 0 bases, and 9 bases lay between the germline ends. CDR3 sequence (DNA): TGTGCCAGCACCGCGGGGGTGAACACTGAAGCTTTCTTT. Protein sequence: CASTAGVNTEAFF.

CDR3 residues: CASSYRDTYNEQFF. In DNA form, the CDR3 reads TGTGCCAGCAGCTACCGGGACACTTACAATGAGCAGTTCTTC. This rearrangement joins TRBV7-2 to TRBJ2-1, with D tentatively TRBD1 (6 bases). The V end lost 4 bases, the J end lost 4 bases, and 11 bases lay between the germline ends. Germline CDR1 reads SGHTA; CDR2 reads FQGNSA. The CDR3 has 14 residues.

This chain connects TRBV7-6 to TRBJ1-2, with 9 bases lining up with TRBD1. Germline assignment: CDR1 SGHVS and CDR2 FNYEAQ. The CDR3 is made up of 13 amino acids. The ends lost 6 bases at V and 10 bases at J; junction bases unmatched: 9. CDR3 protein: CASRTQTGGHYTF. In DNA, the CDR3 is TGTGCCAGCAGGACCCAGACAGGGGGACACTACACCTTC.

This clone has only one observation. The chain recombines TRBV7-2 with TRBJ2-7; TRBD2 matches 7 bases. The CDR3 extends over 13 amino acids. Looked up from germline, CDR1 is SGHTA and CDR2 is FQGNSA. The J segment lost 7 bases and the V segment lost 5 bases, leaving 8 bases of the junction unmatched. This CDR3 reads CASSAFSGGEQYF. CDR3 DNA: TGTGCCAGCAGCGCGTTCTCCGGGGGGGAGCAGTACTTC.

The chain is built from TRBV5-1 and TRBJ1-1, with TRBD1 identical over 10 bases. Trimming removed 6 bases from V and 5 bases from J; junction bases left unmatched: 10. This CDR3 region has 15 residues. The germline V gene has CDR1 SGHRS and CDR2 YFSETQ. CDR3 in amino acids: CASTTTGGVWTEAFF. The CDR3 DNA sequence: TGCGCCAGCACCACGACAGGGGGCGTATGGACTGAAGCTTTCTTT.

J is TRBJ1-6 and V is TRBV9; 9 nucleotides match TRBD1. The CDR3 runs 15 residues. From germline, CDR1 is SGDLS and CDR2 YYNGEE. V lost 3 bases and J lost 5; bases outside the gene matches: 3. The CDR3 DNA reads TGTGCCAGCAGCGCCACAGGGGGCAATAATTCACCCCTCCACTTT. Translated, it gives CASSATGGNNSPLHF.

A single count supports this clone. CDR3 nucleotides: TGTGCCAGCTCACCGGGACAGGGCTATGGCTACACCTTC. Its protein is CASSPGQGYGYTF. The rearrangement links TRBV18 to TRBJ1-2; 9 bases fit TRBD1. The germline CDR1 and CDR2 sequences are KGHSH and LQKENI. The CDR3 runs to 13 residues. With 3 bases clipped from V and 4 bases from J, the junction kept 0 bases outside the gene matches.

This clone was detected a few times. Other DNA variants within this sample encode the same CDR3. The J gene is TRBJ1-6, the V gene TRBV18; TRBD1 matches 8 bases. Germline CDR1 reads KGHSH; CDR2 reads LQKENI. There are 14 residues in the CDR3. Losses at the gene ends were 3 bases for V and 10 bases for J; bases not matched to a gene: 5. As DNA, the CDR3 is TGTGCCAGCTCACCGACAGGGGAAAGATCACCCCTCCACTTT. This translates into CASSPTGERSPLHF.

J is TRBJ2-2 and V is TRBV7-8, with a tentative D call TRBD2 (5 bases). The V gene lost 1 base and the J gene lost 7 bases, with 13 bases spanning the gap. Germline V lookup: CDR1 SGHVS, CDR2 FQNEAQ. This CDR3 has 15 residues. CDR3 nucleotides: TGTGCCAGCAGCTTAGTGTTTAGCGTAAGCGGGGAGCTGTTTTTT. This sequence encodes CASSLVFSVSGELFF.